Listed below are T cell receptor beta chains from one sample, sequenced in a study of T cell changes during pregnancy in multiple sclerosis. Profiled with immunoSEQ multiplex PCR; TCRdb holds only in-frame clones, not every one. Of 60,000 to 75,000 clones listed, approximately 91% are singletons. This material consisted of peripheral blood, taken in the third trimester of pregnancy. Every receptor here comes from a female donor with multiple sclerosis, enrolled in a pregnancy study. Both conserved end residues are part of each CDR3. The D gene is left open where the match is weak. Clone size appears in some rows only: once, few, many, or a class for an expanded clone.

CDR3 length,V gene,D gene,clone size,J gene,CDR3 protein,CDR3 DNA
16,TRBV11-2,TRBD1,NA,TRBJ2-1,CASSLGQGIPYNEQFF,TGTGCCAGCAGCTTAGGACAGGGGATCCCTTACAATGAGCAGTTCTTC
15,TRBV10-1,NA,NA,TRBJ2-3,CASSLTTDSGDTQYF,TGCGCCAGCAGTCTAACGACGGACAGTGGTGATACGCAGTATTTT
17,TRBV7-9,NA,NA,TRBJ2-5,CASSLAWDGGAAETQYF,TGTGCCAGCAGCTTAGCGTGGGACGGCGGGGCCGCGGAGACCCAGTACTTC
16,TRBV2,NA,NA,TRBJ2-2,CASTHGRTPGAGELFF,TGTGCCAGCACCCACGGCCGTACTCCCGGGGCCGGGGAGCTGTTTTTT
14,TRBV7-3,NA,once,TRBJ2-1,CASSPGLPGDEQFF,TGTGCCAGCAGCCCGGGCCTCCCAGGGGATGAGCAGTTCTTC
13,TRBV14,NA,NA,TRBJ2-5,CASSQDIGETQYF,TGTGCCAGCAGCCAAGATATCGGAGAGACCCAGTACTTC
15,TRBV7-7,NA,NA,TRBJ1-3,CASSLDSGSGNTIYF,TGTGCTAGCAGCTTAGACTCCGGCTCTGGAAACACCATATATTTT
14,TRBV19,TRBD1,NA,TRBJ1-2,CASRIGGTGEVGTF,TGTGCCAGCCGGATAGGGGGGACAGGGGAAGTCGGCACCTTC
16,TRBV21-1,NA,NA,TRBJ1-5,CASRGRTGGSNQPQHF,TGTGCCAGCAGGGGCAGGACAGGGGGAAGCAATCAGCCCCAGCATTTT
12,TRBV7-2,NA,NA,TRBJ1-5,CASSPINQPQHF,TGTGCCAGCAGCCCTATAAATCAGCCCCAGCATTTT
15,TRBV21-1,NA,NA,TRBJ1-2,CASSKVIGEDYGYTF,TGTGCCAGCAGCAAGGTCATCGGGGAGGACTATGGCTACACCTTC
13,TRBV30,NA,NA,TRBJ1-1,CAWSVIVNTEAFF,TGTGCCTGGAGTGTTATCGTGAACACTGAAGCTTTCTTT
17,TRBV9,NA,NA,TRBJ2-3,CASSVGWSRSFTDTQYF,TGTGCCAGCAGCGTAGGATGGAGTCGATCTTTCACAGATACGCAGTATTTT
17,TRBV5-1,TRBD2,NA,TRBJ2-3,CASSSGLLAESTDTQYF,TGCGCCAGCAGCAGCGGCCTACTAGCGGAGAGCACAGATACGCAGTATTTT
15,TRBV9,NA,NA,TRBJ1-2,CASSVGGTQNYGYTF,TGTGCCAGCAGCGTAGGGGGGACACAGAACTATGGCTACACCTTC
15,TRBV29-1,TRBD1,NA,TRBJ1-5,CSVGFLVKTGPSQHF,TGCAGCGTTGGATTTTTGGTAAAGACAGGGCCTTCCCAGCATTTT
15,TRBV27,NA,few,TRBJ2-2,CASSLFPGRTGELFF,TGTGCCAGCAGTTTGTTTCCAGGGCGCACCGGGGAGCTGTTTTTT
14,TRBV4-1,NA,NA,TRBJ1-5,CASSQDLRGQPQHF,TGCGCCAGCAGCCAAGATCTAAGGGGTCAGCCCCAGCATTTT
14,TRBV10-2,NA,NA,TRBJ1-5,CASSEPSGDQPQHF,TGCGCCAGCAGTGAACCTAGCGGCGATCAGCCCCAGCATTTT
14,TRBV19,NA,NA,TRBJ1-2,CASSHAGDNYGYTF,TGTGCCAGTAGCCACGCGGGAGATAACTATGGCTACACCTTC
14,TRBV7-8,NA,NA,TRBJ2-1,CASSPTDSYNEQFF,TGTGCCAGCAGCCCGACAGATTCCTACAATGAGCAGTTCTTC
14,TRBV7-7,TRBD2,NA,TRBJ2-1,CASSKRGDYNEQFF,TGTGCTAGCAGTAAGCGGGGGGACTACAATGAGCAGTTCTTC
15,TRBV27,TRBD2,NA,TRBJ2-1,CASSSAGDSYNEQFF,TGTGCCAGCAGTTCAGCGGGGGACTCCTACAATGAGCAGTTCTTC
14,TRBV6-5,NA,NA,TRBJ2-3,CASSPGGPTDTQYF,TGTGCCAGCAGTCCCGGGGGGCCCACAGATACGCAGTATTTT
14,TRBV9,TRBD2,NA,TRBJ2-3,CASSGEASTDTQYF,TGTGCCAGTAGCGGGGAGGCAAGCACAGATACGCAGTATTTT
13,TRBV4-1,NA,NA,TRBJ1-2,CASSHGLNYGYTF,TGCGCCAGCAGCCATGGACTCAACTATGGCTACACCTTC
16,TRBV5-1,NA,NA,TRBJ2-3,CASSRGTSSSTDTQYF,TGCGCCAGCAGCCGAGGGACTTCTTCTAGCACAGATACGCAGTATTTT
15,TRBV7-7,NA,NA,TRBJ2-2,CASSFSTGNTGELFF,TGTGCTAGCAGCTTTAGCACGGGGAACACCGGGGAGCTGTTTTTT
15,TRBV6-5,NA,once,TRBJ1-3,CASSRGFGTGNTIYF,TGTGCCAGCAGTAGAGGGTTCGGCACTGGAAACACCATATATTTT
15,TRBV5-4,NA,NA,TRBJ2-1,CASSLPGGRDNEQFF,TGTGCCAGCAGCTTGCCTGGGGGCCGAGACAATGAGCAGTTCTTC
15,TRBV7-2,NA,NA,TRBJ2-6,CASSPKVSGANVLTF,TGTGCCAGCAGCCCAAAAGTCTCTGGGGCCAACGTCCTGACTTTT